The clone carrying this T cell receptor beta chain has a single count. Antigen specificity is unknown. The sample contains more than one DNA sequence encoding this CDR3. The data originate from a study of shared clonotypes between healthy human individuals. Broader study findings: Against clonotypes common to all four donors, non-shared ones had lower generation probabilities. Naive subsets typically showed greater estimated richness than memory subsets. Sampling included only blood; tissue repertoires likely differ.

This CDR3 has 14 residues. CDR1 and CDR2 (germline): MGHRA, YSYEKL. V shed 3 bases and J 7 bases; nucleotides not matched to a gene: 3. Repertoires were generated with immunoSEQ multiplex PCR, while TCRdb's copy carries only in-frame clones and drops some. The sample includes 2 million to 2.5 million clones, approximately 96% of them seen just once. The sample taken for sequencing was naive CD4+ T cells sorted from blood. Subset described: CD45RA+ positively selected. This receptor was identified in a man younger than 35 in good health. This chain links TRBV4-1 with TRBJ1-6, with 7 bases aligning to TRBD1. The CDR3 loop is CASSQRQGNSPLHF. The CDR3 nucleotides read TGCGCCAGCAGCCAGAGACAGGGAAATTCACCCCTCCACTTT.